These T cell receptor beta chains were read from a single sample in a study of cytomegalovirus exposure and HLA in healthy donors. Repertoires were generated with immunoSEQ multiplex PCR, while TCRdb's copy carries only in-frame clones and drops some. The sample yields some 130,000 clones, 60% to 80% seen once. The sequenced sample was PBMCs. Source of these receptors: a man aged 25 to 45 in good health and CMV-seronegative. Each CDR3 is given without its conserved first and last residue. D genes are given only for firm matches. Size is stated for part of the rows, as once, few or many counts, or as a class when the clone is expanded.

TRBV10-3,NA,NA,AIGWGVRERTSTDTQY
TRBV5-6,TRBD1,NA,ASRLGDRGYYGYT
TRBV7-3,TRBD1,NA,ASSTTGGGSYEQY
TRBV6-8,TRBD2,NA,ASSYALPQSGRRSNEQF
TRBV7-3,NA,NA,ASSLPEQNEQF
TRBV13,NA,NA,ASSLEHREGIYT
TRBV28,NA,NA,ASSFFGSYEQY
TRBV6-6,TRBD2,once,ASSYGTSGYTDTQY
TRBV19,TRBD1,NA,ASSIAGQGPYEQY
TRBV7-9,TRBD2,NA,ASSFLSSGKGGYYEQY
TRBV28,NA,NA,ASSLDFLTGELF
TRBV2,TRBD2,few,ASSEASGRGYEQY
TRBV13,TRBD1,NA,ASSLGQGFGEAF
TRBV5-1,TRBD2,few,ASSLVAGGHNEQF
TRBV19,NA,NA,ASSILEGYGNTIY
TRBV28,TRBD1,NA,ASSLTGGNYEQY
TRBV11-2,NA,NA,ASSLVGYGQSNEKLF
TRBV29-1,NA,NA,SAKGPSTLNTEAF
TRBV18,NA,NA,ASSSLQGQDQPQH
TRBV30,TRBD1,few,ASGTEINEQY
TRBV30,TRBD1,few,ASQTGGFGREQF
TRBV28,TRBD2,once,ASTGGLAGGDTQY
TRBV9,NA,NA,ASSPEAGVGNTIY
TRBV5-1,NA,NA,ASSLGQDPTDTQY
TRBV28,TRBD2,NA,ASSLELAGGPQHDPNEQF
TRBV25-1,NA,NA,ASSVMTGSTDTQY
TRBV6-5,NA,NA,ASSYAGESGQPQH
TRBV6-1,TRBD2,NA,ASSEFSGLAVNEQF
TRBV28,TRBD2,NA,ASSLFFPPGLAGLNTGELF
TRBV27,TRBD1,NA,ASSLTGGNIQY
TRBV2,NA,NA,ASSEGGAMDEKLF
TRBV4-2,NA,NA,ASSQDTGFSNQPQH
TRBV7-9,NA,once,ASSLVGSSYNEQF
TRBV19,TRBD1,few,ASTPGTGVGNTIY
TRBV19,TRBD1,NA,ASSTGTGANEKLF